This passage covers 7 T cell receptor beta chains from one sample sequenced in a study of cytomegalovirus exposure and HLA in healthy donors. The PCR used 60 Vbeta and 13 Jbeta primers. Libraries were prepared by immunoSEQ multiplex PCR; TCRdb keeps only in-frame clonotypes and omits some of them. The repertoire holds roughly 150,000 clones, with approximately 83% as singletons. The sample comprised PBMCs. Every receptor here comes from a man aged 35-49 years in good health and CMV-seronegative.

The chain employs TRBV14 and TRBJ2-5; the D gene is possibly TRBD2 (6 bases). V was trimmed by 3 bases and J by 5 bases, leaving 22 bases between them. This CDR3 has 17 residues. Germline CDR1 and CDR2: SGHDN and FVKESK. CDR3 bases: TGTGCCAGCAGCCACCGCGGGCCTATCCCGGCGGGGGAGACCCAGTACTTC. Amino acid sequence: CASSHRGPIPAGETQYF.

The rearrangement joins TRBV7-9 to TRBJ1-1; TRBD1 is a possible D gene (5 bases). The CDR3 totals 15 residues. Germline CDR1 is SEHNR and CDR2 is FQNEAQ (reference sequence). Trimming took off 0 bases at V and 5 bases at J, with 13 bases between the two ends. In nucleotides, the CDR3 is TGTGCCAGCAGCTTAGCGCCCGGGGGAAAGACTGAAGCTTTCTTT. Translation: CASSLAPGGKTEAFF. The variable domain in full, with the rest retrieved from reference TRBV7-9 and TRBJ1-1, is DTGVSQNPRHKITKRGQNVTFRCDPISEHNRLYWYRQTLGQGPEFLTYFQNEAQLEKSRLLSDRFSAERPKGSFSTLEIQRTEQGDSAMYLCASSLAPGGKTEAFFGQGTRLTVV.

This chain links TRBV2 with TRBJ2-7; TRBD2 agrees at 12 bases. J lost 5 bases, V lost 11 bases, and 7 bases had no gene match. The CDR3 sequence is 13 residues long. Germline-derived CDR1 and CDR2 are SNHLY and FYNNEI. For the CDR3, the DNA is TGTGCCTCAAGACTAGCGGGAGCGAACGAGCAGTACTTC. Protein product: CASRLAGANEQYF. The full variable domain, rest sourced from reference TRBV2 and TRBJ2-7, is EPEVTQTPSHQVTQMGQEVILRCVPISNHLYFYWYRQILGQKVEFLVSFYNNEISEKSEIFDDQFSVERPDGSNFTLKIRSTKLEDSAMYFCASRLAGANEQYFGPGTRLTVT.

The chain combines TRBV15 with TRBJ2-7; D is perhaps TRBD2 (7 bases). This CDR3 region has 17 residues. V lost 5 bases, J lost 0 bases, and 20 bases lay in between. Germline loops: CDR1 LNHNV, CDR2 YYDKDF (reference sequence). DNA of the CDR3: TGTGCCACCAGCGTTAAGGGGGGGCTAGCGAACTCCTACGAGCAGTACTTC. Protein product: CATSVKGGLANSYEQYF.

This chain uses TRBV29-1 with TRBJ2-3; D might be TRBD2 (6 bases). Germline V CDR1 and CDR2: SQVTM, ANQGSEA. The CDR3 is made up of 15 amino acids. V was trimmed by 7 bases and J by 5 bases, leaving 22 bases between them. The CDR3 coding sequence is TGCAGCGGGATAACCCGGGACTTTGAGGGAGATACGCAGTATTTT. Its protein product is CSGITRDFEGDTQYF.

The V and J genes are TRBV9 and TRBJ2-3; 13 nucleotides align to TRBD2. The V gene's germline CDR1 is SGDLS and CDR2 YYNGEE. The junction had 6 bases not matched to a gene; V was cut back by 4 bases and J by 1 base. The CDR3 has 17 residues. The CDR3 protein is CASSPRLAGGRTDTQYF. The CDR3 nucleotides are TGTGCCAGCAGCCCCCGACTAGCGGGAGGTCGCACAGATACGCAGTATTTT.

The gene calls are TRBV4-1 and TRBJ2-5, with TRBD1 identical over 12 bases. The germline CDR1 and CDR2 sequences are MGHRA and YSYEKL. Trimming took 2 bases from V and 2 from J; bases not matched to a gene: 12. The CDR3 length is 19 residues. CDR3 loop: CASSQQPGQGAGKQETQYF. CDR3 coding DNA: TGCGCCAGCAGCCAACAGCCGGGACAGGGGGCGGGTAAACAAGAGACCCAGTACTTC.